One sample yielded the 26 T cell receptor beta chains listed below, sequenced in a study of cytomegalovirus exposure and HLA in healthy donors. It was with 60 Vbeta and 13 Jbeta primers that the PCR ran. Method: immunoSEQ multiplex PCR; TCRdb's copy keeps in-frame clones and lacks some. This sample has roughly 160,000 clones; around 73% occur once, and the top ten carry 4.5% to 5.5%. Sequenced sample: PBMCs. The receptor set was obtained from a woman under 30 in good health and CMV-seropositive.

This sequence joins TRBV27 and TRBJ2-7; weak D call: TRBD2 (6 bases). Trimming left V 2 bases short and J 2 bases short, with 13 bases between. The CDR3 is 15 residues long. Germline V gene data show CDR1 as MNHEY and CDR2 as SMNVEV (reference sequence). The CDR3 DNA is TGTGCCAGCAGTTTAGCCCCTGGGGGGACCTACGAGCAGTACTTC. This encodes CASSLAPGGTYEQYF.

J is TRBJ2-1 and V is TRBV21-1; the D segment call TRBD1 is taken from the table without a DNA check. TRBV21-1 is a pseudogene. This CDR3 is built from 14 residues. In nucleotides, the CDR3 is TGTGCCAGCAGCGCTAAGGACAGGGTGTATGAGCAGTTCTTC. The encoded protein is CASSAKDRVYEQFF.

The J gene is TRBJ2-5, the V gene TRBV12-5; possible D gene TRBD2, 7 bases. The CDR3 has 15 amino acids. V lost 4 bases to trimming and J lost 1 base, with 13 bases between them. CDR1 LGHNT and CDR2 FRNRAP come from the germline V gene. The CDR3 DNA reads TGTGCTAGTGGTTGGGGGGCGGGGGCCCAAGAGACCCAGTACTTC. Residues: CASGWGAGAQETQYF. The whole variable domain, remainder taken from reference TRBV12-5 and TRBJ2-5, is DARVTQTPRHKVTEMGQEVTMRCQPILGHNTVFWYRQTMMQGLELLAYFRNRAPLDDSGMPKDRFSAEMPDATLATLKIQPSEPRDSAVYFCASGWGAGAQETQYFGPGTRLLVL.

This chain connects TRBV28 to TRBJ2-7; D remains unclear. The CDR3 is made up of 14 amino acids. V dropped 5 bases and J dropped 0 bases, with 11 bases sitting between them. Germline V gene sequence: CDR1 MDHEN, CDR2 SYDVKM. The CDR3 DNA is TGTGCCAGCAGTCTGCAACTTAGCTCCTACGAGCAGTACTTC. Protein: CASSLQLSSYEQYF.

The rearrangement links TRBV20-1 to TRBJ2-7; the D is unclear. There are 10 residues in the CDR3. Trimming took off 1 base at V and 4 bases at J, with 2 bases between the two ends. Germline CDR1 is DFQATT and CDR2 is SNEGSKA (reference sequence). DNA of the CDR3: TGCAGTGCTAGAGCTTACGAGCAGTACTTC. Translating gives CSARAYEQYF.

As for this clone: The sample carries other DNA sequences with the same CDR3. V gene TRBV27 combines with J gene TRBJ2-3; TRBD2 aligns across 7 bases. This CDR3 is built from 15 residues. Trimming removed 0 bases from V and 2 bases from J; junction bases left unmatched: 2. Germline CDR1 and CDR2: MNHEY and SMNVEV (reference sequence). CDR3 sequence: CASSLSLADTDTQYF. DNA of the CDR3: TGTGCCAGCAGTTTATCCCTAGCGGACACAGATACGCAGTATTTT.

This clone was detected only once. The chain is built from TRBV7-8 and TRBJ2-5, with TRBD2 matching 12 bases. This CDR3 region has 13 residues. V lost 5 bases, J lost 10 bases, and 5 bases stayed unmatched. CDR1 is SGHVS, CDR2 FQNEAQ, per germline. The DNA for the CDR3 is TGTGCCAGCAGCCGTAGGACTAGCGGGGACCAGTACTTC. Its protein is CASSRRTSGDQYF.

The chain is built from TRBV6-5 and TRBJ1-2; unclear D gene. The CDR3 is 14 residues long. Trimming removed 2 bases from V and 0 bases from J, with 7 bases in between. The V gene's germline CDR1 is MNHEY and CDR2 SVGAGI. CDR3 in amino acids: CASSYGHSNYGYTF. As DNA, the CDR3 is TGTGCCAGCAGTTACGGTCACTCTAACTATGGCTACACCTTC.

This clone was detected only once. The chain employs TRBV6-6 and TRBJ1-2; possible D gene TRBD1, 5 bases. Germline-derived CDR1 and CDR2 are MNHNY and SVGAGI (reference sequence). The CDR3 is 16 amino acids. The V end was cut by 2 bases, the J end by 1 base, with 14 bases between. The CDR3 region is CASSYRGTGDNYGYTF. Here the CDR3 DNA reads TGTGCCAGCAGTTACCGCGGGACCGGAGATAACTATGGCTACACCTTC.

As to this clone: One end of the junction is discordant with germline, which a read error may explain. The genes are TRBV6-5 and TRBJ1-3, with 7 nucleotides matching TRBD1. From germline, CDR1 is MNHEY and CDR2 SVGAGI. This CDR3 has 14 amino acids. The CDR3 here is CASSYQGGGDTIYF. CDR3 nucleotide sequence: TGTGCCAGCAGTTACCAGGGGGGTGGAGACACCATATATTTT.

This chain uses TRBV6-5 with TRBJ2-7, with D uncertain. This CDR3 comprises 15 residues. V was cut by 6 bases and J by 2 bases, with 17 bases left in between. Germline loops: CDR1 MNHEY, CDR2 SVGAGI. The CDR3 DNA reads TGTGCCAGCAGAGTGTCTACTACGTCCACCTACGAGCAGTACTTC. This encodes CASRVSTTSTYEQYF.

The rearrangement joins TRBV9 to TRBJ2-7; D gene ambiguous. Germline values: CDR1 SGDLS, CDR2 YYNGEE. This CDR3 is built from 12 residues. Trimming removed 3 bases from V and 6 bases from J, with 10 bases in between. The CDR3 reads CASSALSGEQYF. Written as DNA, the CDR3 is TGTGCCAGCAGCGCCCTTTCGGGCGAGCAGTACTTC.

The genes are TRBV2 and TRBJ1-1; a weak D match, TRBD1 (6 bases). The V gene's germline CDR1 is SNHLY and CDR2 FYNNEI. The CDR3 totals 12 residues. Trimming shortened V by 7 bases and J by 11 bases, and 17 bases separated the two germline ends. CDR3 nucleotide sequence: TGTGCCAGCACCAGGGTTGACAGGCGGGCTTTCTTT. It encodes CASTRVDRRAFF.

This sequence joins TRBV27 and TRBJ2-5; 9 bases are shared with TRBD2. Trimming took 3 bases from V and 0 from J; bases not matched to a gene: 2. Germline V CDR1 and CDR2: MNHEY, SMNVEV (reference sequence). This CDR3 contains 15 residues. The CDR3 nucleotides are TGTGCCAGCAGTTTGCTAGCGGGGAACCAAGAGACCCAGTACTTC. Protein product: CASSLLAGNQETQYF.

V usage is TRBV5-1 and J usage is TRBJ2-2, with unresolved D. Trimming took off 4 bases at V and 1 base at J, with 11 bases between the two ends. CDR1 and CDR2 (germline): SGHRS, YFSETQ. The length of the CDR3 is 15 residues. CDR3 bases: TGCGCCAGCAGCGAGACAACGCGGAACACCGGGGAGCTGTTTTTT. It encodes CASSETTRNTGELFF.

This chain links TRBV5-1 with TRBJ1-2; 9 bases are a match to TRBD1. The CDR3 sequence is 16 residues long. The J segment lost 7 bases and the V segment lost 3 bases, leaving 13 bases of the junction unmatched. Germline-derived CDR1 and CDR2 are SGHRS and YFSETQ. CDR3 sequence reads: CASSSRRPGQGIGYTF. Here the CDR3 DNA reads TGCGCCAGCAGCTCCCGACGCCCTGGACAGGGGATTGGCTACACCTTC.

The chain links TRBV18 to TRBJ2-1, with TRBD2 identical over 9 bases. Losses at the gene ends were 2 bases for V and 7 bases for J; bases not matched to a gene: 9. The CDR3 spans 16 residues. Germline assignment: CDR1 KGHSH and CDR2 LQKENI. The CDR3 DNA reads as TGTGCCAGCTCACCAAAGGCGGGGGGGCTTGTTAATGAGCAGTTCTTC. Translated: CASSPKAGGLVNEQFF.

The V and J genes are TRBV5-4 and TRBJ2-1, with 9 positions matching TRBD2. This CDR3 has 16 residues. Germline V gives CDR1 SGHNT, CDR2 YYREEE (reference sequence). The J segment lost 4 bases and the V segment lost 5 bases, leaving 10 bases of the junction unmatched. CDR3 residues: CASSGGLRGGYNEQFF. In DNA, the CDR3 is TGTGCCAGCAGTGGGGGATTGCGGGGGGGGTACAATGAGCAGTTCTTC.

The rearrangement uses TRBV5-4 and TRBJ1-6; D is possibly TRBD1 (6 bases). In germline, CDR1 is SGHNT, CDR2 YYREEE (reference sequence). The CDR3 contains 16 residues. Trimming shortened V by 4 bases and J by 9 bases, and 20 bases separated the two germline ends. CDR3 nucleotide sequence: TGTGCCAGCAGCCTTGGACAGCCAGGAGGCGGTTCACCCCTCCACTTT. Translated, it gives CASSLGQPGGGSPLHF.

The V call is TRBV6-5, the J call TRBJ1-2; TRBD1 agrees at 9 bases. Germline trimming cut 9 bases from V and 5 bases from J; bases unmatched to any gene: 4. The germline V gene encodes CDR1 MNHEY and CDR2 SVGAGI. CDR3 length: 12 residues. The CDR3 protein is CASYRGLYGYTF. As DNA, the CDR3 is TGTGCCAGTTACAGGGGGCTGTATGGCTACACCTTC.

The V call is TRBV7-9, the J call TRBJ1-1, with D perhaps matching TRBD1 (5 bases). Germline assignment: CDR1 SEHNR and CDR2 FQNEAQ (reference sequence). V lost 3 bases, J lost 1 base, and 12 bases lay in between. There are 15 residues in the CDR3. CDR3 nucleotide sequence: TGTGCCAGCAGCTTGCTTACAGGAGAGAACACTGAAGCTTTCTTT. Amino acids: CASSLLTGENTEAFF.

The chain employs TRBV6-5 and TRBJ2-2; 7 positions match TRBD1. The germline gives CDR1 MNHEY, CDR2 SVGAGI. The ends lost 4 bases at V and 4 bases at J; junction bases unmatched: 3. This CDR3 is 14 amino acids long. CDR3 sequence (DNA): TGTGCCAGCAGTTTATACAGGGGCACCGGGGAGCTGTTTTTT. Translation: CASSLYRGTGELFF.

This clone was seen only once. V is TRBV12-5 and J is TRBJ1-1; D unresolved. Germline V gene data show CDR1 as LGHNT and CDR2 as FRNRAP. This CDR3 comprises 13 residues. Trimming stripped 1 base from V and 1 base from J, with 4 bases between. The CDR3 nucleotides read TGTGCTAGTGGTTTGGACAAGAACACTGAAGCTTTCTTT. Protein: CASGLDKNTEAFF.

The chain's CDR3 is CASSRGPETEAFF. In DNA form, the CDR3 reads TGTGCCAGCTCACGGGGCCCAGAGACTGAAGCTTTCTTT. This rearrangement joins TRBV18 to TRBJ1-1; D is perhaps TRBD1 (5 bases). The CDR3 is made up of 13 amino acids. Germline V gives CDR1 KGHSH, CDR2 LQKENI. V lost 4 bases and J 5 bases, leaving 11 bases between the germline ends.

The genes are TRBV27 and TRBJ2-3, with D uncertain. The CDR3 is 13 residues long. V lost 2 bases and J lost 6, with 9 bases in between. CDR1 is MNHEY, CDR2 SMNVEV, per germline (reference sequence). The DNA for the CDR3 is TGTGCCAGCAGTTTAATGGCCGGGGATACGCAGTATTTT. Its protein product is CASSLMAGDTQYF.

The rearrangement uses TRBV6-5 and TRBJ1-4; D perhaps matches TRBD1 (5 bases). Germline V gene data show CDR1 as MNHEY and CDR2 as SVGAGI. Trimming took 1 base from V and 8 from J, leaving 8 bases between them. The CDR3 has 13 residues. CDR3 sequence reads: CASSYLQGEKLFF. The CDR3 DNA is TGTGCCAGCAGTTACTTGCAGGGAGAAAAACTGTTTTTT.